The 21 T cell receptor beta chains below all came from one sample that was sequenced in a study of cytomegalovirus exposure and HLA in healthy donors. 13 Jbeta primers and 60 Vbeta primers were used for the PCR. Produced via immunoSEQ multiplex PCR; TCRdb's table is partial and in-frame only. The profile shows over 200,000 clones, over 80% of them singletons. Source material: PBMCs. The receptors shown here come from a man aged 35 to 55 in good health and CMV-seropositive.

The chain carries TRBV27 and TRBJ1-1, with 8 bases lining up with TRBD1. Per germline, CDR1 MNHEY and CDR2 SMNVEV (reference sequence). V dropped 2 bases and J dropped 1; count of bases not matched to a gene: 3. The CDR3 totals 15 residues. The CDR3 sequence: CASSLSGTGNTEAFF. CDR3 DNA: TGTGCCAGCAGTTTAAGCGGGACAGGGAACACTGAAGCTTTCTTT.

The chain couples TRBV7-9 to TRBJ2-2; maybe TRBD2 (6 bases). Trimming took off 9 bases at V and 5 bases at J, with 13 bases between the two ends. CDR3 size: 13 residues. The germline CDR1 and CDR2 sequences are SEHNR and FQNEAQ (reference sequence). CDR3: CASSIRGTGELFF. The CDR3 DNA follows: TGTGCCAGTAGCATTCGGGGGACCGGGGAGCTGTTTTTT.

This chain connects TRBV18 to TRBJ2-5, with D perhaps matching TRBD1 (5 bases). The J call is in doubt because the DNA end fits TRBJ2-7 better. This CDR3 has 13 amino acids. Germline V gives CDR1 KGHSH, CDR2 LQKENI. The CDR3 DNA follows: TGTGCCAGCTCATCGACAGACTCCTACGAGCAGTACTTC. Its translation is CASSSTDSYEQYF.

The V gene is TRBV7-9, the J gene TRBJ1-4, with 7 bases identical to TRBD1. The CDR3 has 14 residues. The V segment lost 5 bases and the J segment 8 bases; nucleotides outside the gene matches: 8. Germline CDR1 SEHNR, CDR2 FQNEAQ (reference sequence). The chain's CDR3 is CASSPIGGPEKLFF. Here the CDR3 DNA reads TGTGCCAGCAGCCCTATAGGGGGCCCGGAAAAACTGTTTTTT.

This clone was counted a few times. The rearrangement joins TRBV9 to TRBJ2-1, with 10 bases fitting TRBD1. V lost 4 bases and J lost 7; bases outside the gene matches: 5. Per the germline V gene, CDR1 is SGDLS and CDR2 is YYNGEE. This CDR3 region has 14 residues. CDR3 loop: CASSPDRGLNEQFF. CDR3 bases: TGTGCCAGCAGCCCGGACAGGGGGTTGAATGAGCAGTTCTTC. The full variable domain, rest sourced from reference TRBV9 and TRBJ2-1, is DSGVTQTPKHLITATGQRVTLRCSPRSGDLSVYWYQQSLDQGLQFLIQYYNGEERAKGNILERFSAQQFPDLHSELNLSSLELGDSALYFCASSPDRGLNEQFFGPGTRLTVL.

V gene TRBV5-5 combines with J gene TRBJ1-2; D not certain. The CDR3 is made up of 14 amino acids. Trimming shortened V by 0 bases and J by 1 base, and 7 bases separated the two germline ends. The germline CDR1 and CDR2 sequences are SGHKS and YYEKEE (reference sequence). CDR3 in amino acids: CASSLAGINYGYTF. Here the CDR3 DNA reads TGTGCCAGCAGCTTGGCGGGGATTAACTATGGCTACACCTTC. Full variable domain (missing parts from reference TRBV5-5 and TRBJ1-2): DAGVTQSPTHLIKTRGQQVTLRCSPISGHKSVSWYQQVLGQGPQFIFQYYEKEERGRGNFPDRFSARQFPNYSSELNVNALLLGDSALYLCASSLAGINYGYTFGSGTRLTVV.

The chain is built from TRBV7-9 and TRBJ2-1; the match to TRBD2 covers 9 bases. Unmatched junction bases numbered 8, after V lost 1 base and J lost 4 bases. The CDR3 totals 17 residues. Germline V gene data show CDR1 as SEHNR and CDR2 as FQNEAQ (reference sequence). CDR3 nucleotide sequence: TGTGCCAGCAGCTTAGAGCCTAGCGGGACTGGGTACAATGAGCAGTTCTTC. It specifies CASSLEPSGTGYNEQFF.

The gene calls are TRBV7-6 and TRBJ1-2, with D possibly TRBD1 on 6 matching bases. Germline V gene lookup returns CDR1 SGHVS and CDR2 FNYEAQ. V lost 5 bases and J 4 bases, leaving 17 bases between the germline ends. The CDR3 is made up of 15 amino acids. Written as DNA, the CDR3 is TGTGCCAGCAGCCCCCCGGACAGTCGACGCTATGGCTACACCTTC. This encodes CASSPPDSRRYGYTF.

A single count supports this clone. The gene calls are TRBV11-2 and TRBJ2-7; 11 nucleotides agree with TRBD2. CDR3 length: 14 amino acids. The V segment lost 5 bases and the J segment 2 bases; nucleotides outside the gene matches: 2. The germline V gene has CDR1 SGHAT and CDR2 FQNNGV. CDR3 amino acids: CASSLSGRAYEQYF. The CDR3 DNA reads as TGTGCCAGCAGCCTTAGCGGGAGGGCCTACGAGCAGTACTTC.

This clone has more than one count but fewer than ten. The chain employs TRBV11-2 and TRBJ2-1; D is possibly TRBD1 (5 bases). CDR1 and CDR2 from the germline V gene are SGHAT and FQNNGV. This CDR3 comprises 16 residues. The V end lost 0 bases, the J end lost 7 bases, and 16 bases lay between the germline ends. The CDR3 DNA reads TGTGCCAGCAGCTTAGACATGGGGCAGTCCAGGAATGAGCAGTTCTTC. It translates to CASSLDMGQSRNEQFF. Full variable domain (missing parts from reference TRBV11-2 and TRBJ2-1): EAGVAQSPRYKIIEKRQSVAFWCNPISGHATLYWYQQILGQGPKLLIQFQNNGVVDDSQLPKDRFSAERLKGVDSTLKIQPAKLEDSAVYLCASSLDMGQSRNEQFFGPGTRLTVL.

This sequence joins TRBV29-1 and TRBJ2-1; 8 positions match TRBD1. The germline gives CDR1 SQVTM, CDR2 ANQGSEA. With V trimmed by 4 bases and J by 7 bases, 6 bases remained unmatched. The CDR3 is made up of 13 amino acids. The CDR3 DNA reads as TGCAGCGTTGGCAGGACAGGGTTTAATGAGCAGTTCTTC. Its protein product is CSVGRTGFNEQFF.

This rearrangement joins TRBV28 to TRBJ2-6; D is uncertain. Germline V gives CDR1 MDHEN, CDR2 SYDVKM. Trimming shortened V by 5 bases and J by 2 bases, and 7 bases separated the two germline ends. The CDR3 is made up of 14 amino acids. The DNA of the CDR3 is TGTGCCAGCAGTCTCTCCGCTGGGGCCAACGTCCTGACTTTC. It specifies CASSLSAGANVLTF.

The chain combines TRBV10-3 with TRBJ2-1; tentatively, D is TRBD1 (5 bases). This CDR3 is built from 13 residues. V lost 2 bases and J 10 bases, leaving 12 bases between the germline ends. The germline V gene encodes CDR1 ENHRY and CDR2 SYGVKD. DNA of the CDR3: TGTGCCATCAGTGAGGCAGGGCTAAACGAGCAGTTCTTC. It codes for CAISEAGLNEQFF.

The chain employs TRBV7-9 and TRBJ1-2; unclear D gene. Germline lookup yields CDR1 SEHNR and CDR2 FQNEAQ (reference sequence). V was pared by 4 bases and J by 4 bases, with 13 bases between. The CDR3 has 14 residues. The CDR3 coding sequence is TGTGCCAGCAGCTACGGGAACGGACTCTATGGCTACACCTTC. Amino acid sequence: CASSYGNGLYGYTF.

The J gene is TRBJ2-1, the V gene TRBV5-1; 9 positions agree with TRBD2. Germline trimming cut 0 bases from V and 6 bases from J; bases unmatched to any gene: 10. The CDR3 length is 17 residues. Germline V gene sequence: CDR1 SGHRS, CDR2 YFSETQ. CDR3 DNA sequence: TGCGCCAGCAGCTTGGGCCTGGTTGCGGGAGGGTTCAATGAGCAGTTCTTC. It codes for CASSLGLVAGGFNEQFF.

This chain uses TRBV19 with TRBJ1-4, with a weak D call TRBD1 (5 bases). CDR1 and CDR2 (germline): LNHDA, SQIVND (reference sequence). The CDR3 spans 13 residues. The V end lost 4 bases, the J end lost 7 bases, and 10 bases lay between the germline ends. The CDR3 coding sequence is TGTGCCAGTAGTAGCCAGGGAGGTGAAAAACTGTTTTTT. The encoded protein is CASSSQGGEKLFF.

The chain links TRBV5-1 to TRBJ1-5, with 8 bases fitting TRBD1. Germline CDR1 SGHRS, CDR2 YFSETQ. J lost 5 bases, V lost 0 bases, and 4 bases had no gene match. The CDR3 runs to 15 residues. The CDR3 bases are TGCGCCAGCAGCTTGGCCGGACAGGGACATCAGCCCCAGCATTTT. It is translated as CASSLAGQGHQPQHF. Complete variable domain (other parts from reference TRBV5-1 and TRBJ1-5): KAGVTQTPRYLIKTRGQQVTLSCSPISGHRSVSWYQQTPGQGLQFLFEYFSETQRNKGNFPGRFSGRQFSNSRSEMNVSTLELGDSALYLCASSLAGQGHQPQHFGDGTRLSIL.

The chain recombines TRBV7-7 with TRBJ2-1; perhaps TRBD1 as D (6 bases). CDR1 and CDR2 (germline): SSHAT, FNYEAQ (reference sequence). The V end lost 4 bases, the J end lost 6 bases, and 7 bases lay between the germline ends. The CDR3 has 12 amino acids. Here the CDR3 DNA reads TGTGCCAGCAGCTCGGACAGCAATGAGCAGTTCTTC. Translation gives CASSSDSNEQFF. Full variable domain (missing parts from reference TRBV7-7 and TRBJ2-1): GAGVSQSPRYKVTKRGQDVTLRCDPISSHATLYWYQQALGQGPEFLTYFNYEAQPDKSGLPSDRFSAERPEGSISTLTIQRTEQRDSAMYRCASSSDSNEQFFGPGTRLTVL.

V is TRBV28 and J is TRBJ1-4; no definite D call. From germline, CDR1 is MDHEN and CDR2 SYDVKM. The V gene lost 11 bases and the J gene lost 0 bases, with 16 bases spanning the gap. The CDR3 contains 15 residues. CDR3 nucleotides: TGTGCCGTCCGGAGTCCCTCGTCAACTAATGAAAAACTGTTTTTT. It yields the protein CAVRSPSSTNEKLFF.

The CDR3 reads CASSMWQSVETQYF. In DNA, the CDR3 is TGTGCCAGTAGTATGTGGCAGTCCGTAGAGACCCAGTACTTC. The chain has TRBV19 and TRBJ2-5; D gene uncertain. Per germline, CDR1 LNHDA and CDR2 SQIVND (reference sequence). The CDR3 extends over 14 amino acids. Trimming removed 3 bases from V and 4 bases from J, with 12 bases in between.

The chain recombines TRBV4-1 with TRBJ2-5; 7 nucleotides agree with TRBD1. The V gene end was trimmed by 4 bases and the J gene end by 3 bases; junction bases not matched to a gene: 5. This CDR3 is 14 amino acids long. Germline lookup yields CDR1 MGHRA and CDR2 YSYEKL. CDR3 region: CASSPTGNEETQYF. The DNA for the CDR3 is TGCGCCAGCAGCCCGACAGGGAACGAAGAGACCCAGTACTTC.